This TCR beta chain was captured by sequencing in a study of T-cell memory formation after mild COVID-19. Employing constant-segment primers, 5'RACE generated TCR alpha and TCR beta cDNA libraries bearing sample barcodes and UMIs. MiXCR, applied by TCRdb to the 5' RACE reads, yields one record per CDR3 protein. The table has 40,000 or so distinct CDR3 sequences, roughly 7% seen once. This clonotype was observed many times. Its target is not known. Findings and caveats of the study: Balance between CD4 and CD8 was seen in clones contracting day 15 to 85, and a CD4+ lean was seen in later expanders.

This clonotype was sampled from an adult who had mild COVID-19 (a few samples of this study predate the infection). Cell type and time point are not known. Sequencing input: PBMCs or a T cell subset sorted from them (not recorded which).

The CDR3 DNA is TGCAGCGCCGAGGGACCGAACACTGAAGCTTTCTTT. Translation: CSAEGPNTEAFF. The chain links TRBV29-1 to TRBJ1-1; possibly TRBD1 for D (5 bases). Germline loops: CDR1 SQVTM, CDR2 ANQGSEA. Trimming removed 7 bases at V and 1 base at J, with 10 bases between. The CDR3 length is 12 residues.